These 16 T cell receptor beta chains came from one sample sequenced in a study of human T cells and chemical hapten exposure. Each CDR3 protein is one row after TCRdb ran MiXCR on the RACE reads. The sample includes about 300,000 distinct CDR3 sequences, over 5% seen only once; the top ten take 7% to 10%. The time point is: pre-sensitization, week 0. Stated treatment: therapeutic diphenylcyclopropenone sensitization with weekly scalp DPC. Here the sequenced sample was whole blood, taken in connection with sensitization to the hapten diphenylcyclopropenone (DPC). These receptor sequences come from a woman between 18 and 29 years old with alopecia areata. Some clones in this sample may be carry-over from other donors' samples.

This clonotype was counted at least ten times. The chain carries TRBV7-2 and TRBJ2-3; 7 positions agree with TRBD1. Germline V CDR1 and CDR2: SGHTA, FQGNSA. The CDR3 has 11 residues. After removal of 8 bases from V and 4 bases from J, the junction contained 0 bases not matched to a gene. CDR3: CASQGADTQYF. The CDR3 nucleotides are TGTGCCAGCCAGGGGGCAGATACGCAGTATTTT.

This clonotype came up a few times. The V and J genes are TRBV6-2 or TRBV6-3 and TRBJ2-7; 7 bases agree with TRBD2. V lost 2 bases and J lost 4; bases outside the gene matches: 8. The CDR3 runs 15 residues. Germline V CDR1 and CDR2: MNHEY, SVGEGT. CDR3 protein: CASSYAPSGGYEQYF. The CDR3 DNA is TGTGCCAGCAGTTACGCCCCGTCCGGGGGGTACGAGCAGTACTTC.

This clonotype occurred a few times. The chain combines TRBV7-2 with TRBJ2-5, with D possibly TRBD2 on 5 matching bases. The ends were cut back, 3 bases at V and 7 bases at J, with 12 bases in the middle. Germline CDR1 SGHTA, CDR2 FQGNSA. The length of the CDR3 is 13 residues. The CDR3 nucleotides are TGTGCCAGCAGCTTTTGGACTGGAACGACCCAGTACTTC. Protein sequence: CASSFWTGTTQYF.

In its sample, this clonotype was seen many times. The CDR3 sequence is CASSQEAGGLSADTQYF. In nucleotides, the CDR3 is TGCGCCAGCAGCCAAGAAGCGGGGGGGCTGAGTGCAGATACGCAGTATTTT. The rearrangement links TRBV4-3 to TRBJ2-3; 10 bases match TRBD2. This CDR3 has 17 amino acids. CDR1 is LGHNA and CDR2 is YSLEER in the germline V gene. The V gene end was trimmed by 0 bases and the J gene end by 4 bases; junction bases not matched to a gene: 7.

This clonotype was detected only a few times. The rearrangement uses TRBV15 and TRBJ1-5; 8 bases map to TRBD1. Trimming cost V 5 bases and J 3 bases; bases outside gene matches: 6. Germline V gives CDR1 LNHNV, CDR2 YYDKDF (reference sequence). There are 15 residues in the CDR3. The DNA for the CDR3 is TGTGCCACCAGCCAGGACAGGGAGAACAATCAGCCCCAGCATTTT. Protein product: CATSQDRENNQPQHF.

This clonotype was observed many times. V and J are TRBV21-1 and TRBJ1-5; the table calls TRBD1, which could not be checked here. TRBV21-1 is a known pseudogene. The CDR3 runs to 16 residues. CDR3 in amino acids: CASSQGGQGTNQPQHF. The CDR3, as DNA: TGTGCCAGCAGCCAAGGGGGACAGGGGACGAATCAGCCCCAGCATTTT.

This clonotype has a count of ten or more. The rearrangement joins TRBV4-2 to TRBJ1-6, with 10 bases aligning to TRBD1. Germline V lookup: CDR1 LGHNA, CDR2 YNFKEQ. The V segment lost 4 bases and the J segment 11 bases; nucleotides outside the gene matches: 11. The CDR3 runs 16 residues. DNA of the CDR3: TGTGCCAGCAGCCCTAGGCCAGGGACAGGGGAAACACCCCTCCACTTT. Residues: CASSPRPGTGETPLHF.

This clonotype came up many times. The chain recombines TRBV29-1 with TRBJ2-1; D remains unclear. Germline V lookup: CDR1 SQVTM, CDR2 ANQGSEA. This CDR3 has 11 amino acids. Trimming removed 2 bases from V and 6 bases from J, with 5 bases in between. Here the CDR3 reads CSVENSNEQFF. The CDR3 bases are TGCAGCGTTGAAAACAGCAATGAGCAGTTCTTC.

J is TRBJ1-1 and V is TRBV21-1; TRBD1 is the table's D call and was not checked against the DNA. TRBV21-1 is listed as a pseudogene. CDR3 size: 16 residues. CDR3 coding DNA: TGTGCCAGCAGCAAAGATAGTAGACAGGGGAACACTGAAGCTTTCTTT. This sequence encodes CASSKDSRQGNTEAFF.

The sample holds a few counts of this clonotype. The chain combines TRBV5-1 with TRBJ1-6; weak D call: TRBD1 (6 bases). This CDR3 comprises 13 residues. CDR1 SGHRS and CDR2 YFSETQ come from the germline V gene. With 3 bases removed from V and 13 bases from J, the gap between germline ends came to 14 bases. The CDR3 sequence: CASSSETDSPLHF. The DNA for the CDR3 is TGCGCCAGCAGCTCGGAGACGGACAGTCCCCTCCACTTT.

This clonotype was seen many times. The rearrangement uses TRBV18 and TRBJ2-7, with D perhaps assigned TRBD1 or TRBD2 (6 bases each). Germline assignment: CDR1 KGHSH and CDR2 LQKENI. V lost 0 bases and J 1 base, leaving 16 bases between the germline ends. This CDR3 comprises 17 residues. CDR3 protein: CASSPPSGAYKSYEQYF. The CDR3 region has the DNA TGTGCCAGCTCACCACCGTCGGGGGCCTACAAATCCTACGAGCAGTACTTC.

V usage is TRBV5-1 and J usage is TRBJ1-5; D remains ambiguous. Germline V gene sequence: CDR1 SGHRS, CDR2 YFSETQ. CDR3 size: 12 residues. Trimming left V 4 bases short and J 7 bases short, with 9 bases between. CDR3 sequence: CASSPDGQPQHF. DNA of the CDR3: TGCGCCAGCAGCCCGGACGGGCAGCCCCAGCATTTT. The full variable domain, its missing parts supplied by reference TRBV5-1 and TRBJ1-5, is KAGVTQTPRYLIKTRGQQVTLSCSPISGHRSVSWYQQTPGQGLQFLFEYFSETQRNKGNFPGRFSGRQFSNSRSEMNVSTLELGDSALYLCASSPDGQPQHFGDGTRLSIL.

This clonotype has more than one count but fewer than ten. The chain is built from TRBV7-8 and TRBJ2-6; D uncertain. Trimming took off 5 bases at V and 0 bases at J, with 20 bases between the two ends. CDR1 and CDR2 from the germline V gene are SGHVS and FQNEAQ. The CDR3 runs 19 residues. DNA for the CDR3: TGTGCCAGCAGCGACGTCAAGAGCCGACGGCGCTCTGGGGCCAACGTCCTGACTTTC. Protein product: CASSDVKSRRRSGANVLTF.

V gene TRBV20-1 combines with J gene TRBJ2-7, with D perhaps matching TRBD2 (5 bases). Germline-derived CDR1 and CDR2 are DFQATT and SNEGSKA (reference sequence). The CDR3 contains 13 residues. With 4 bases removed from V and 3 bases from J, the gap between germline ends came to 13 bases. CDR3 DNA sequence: TGCAGTGCTACGGAGGCTAGGGACTACGAGCAGTACTTC. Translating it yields CSATEARDYEQYF.

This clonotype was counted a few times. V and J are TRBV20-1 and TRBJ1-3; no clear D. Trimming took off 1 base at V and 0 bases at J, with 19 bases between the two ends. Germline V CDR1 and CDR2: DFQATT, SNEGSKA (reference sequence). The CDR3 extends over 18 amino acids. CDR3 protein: CSARVLTKTLSSGNTIYF. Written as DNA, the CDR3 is TGCAGTGCTAGAGTCCTCACTAAGACATTGAGCTCTGGAAACACCATATATTTT.

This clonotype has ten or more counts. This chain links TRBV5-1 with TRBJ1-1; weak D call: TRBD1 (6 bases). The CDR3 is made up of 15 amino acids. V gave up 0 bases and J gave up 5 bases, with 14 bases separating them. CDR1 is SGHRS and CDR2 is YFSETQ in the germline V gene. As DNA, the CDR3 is TGCGCCAGCAGCTTGGAGGGCAGGGGAAGGACTGAAGCTTTCTTT. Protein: CASSLEGRGRTEAFF.